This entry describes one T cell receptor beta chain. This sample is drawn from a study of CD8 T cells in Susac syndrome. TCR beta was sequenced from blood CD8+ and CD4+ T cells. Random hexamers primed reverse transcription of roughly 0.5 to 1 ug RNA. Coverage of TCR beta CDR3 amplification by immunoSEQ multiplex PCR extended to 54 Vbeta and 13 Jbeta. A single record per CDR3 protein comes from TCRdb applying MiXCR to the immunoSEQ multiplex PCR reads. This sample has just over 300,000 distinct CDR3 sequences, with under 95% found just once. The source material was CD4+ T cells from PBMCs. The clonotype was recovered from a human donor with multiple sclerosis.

The CDR3 loop is CASSPGLTWETQYF. CDR3 nucleotides: TGTGCCAGCAGCCCAGGACTCACTTGGGAGACCCAGTACTTC. V gene TRBV7-2 combines with J gene TRBJ2-5; D perhaps matches TRBD2 (5 bases). This CDR3 has 14 amino acids. Germline values: CDR1 SGHTA, CDR2 FQGNSA. V was clipped by 5 bases and J by 5 bases, with 15 bases between them. The variable domain in full, with the rest retrieved from reference TRBV7-2 and TRBJ2-5, is GAGVSQSPSNKVTEKGKDVELRCDPISGHTALYWYRQSLGQGLEFLIYFQGNSAPDKSGLPSDRFSAERTGGSVSTLTIQRTQQEDSAVYLCASSPGLTWETQYFGPGTRLLVL.